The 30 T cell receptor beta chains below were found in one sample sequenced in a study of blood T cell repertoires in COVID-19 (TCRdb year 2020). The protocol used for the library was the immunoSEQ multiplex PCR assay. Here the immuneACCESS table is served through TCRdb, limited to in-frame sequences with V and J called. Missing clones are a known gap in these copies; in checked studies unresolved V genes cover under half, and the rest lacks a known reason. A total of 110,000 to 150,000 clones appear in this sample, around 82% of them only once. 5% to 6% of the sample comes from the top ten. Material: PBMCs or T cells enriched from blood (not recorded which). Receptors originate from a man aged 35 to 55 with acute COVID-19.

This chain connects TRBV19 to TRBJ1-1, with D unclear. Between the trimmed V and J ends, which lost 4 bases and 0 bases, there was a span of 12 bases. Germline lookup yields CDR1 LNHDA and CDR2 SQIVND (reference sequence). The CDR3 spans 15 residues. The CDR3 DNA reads TGTGCCAGTAGTACCTTCGGTACGATGAACACTGAAGCTTTCTTT. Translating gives CASSTFGTMNTEAFF.

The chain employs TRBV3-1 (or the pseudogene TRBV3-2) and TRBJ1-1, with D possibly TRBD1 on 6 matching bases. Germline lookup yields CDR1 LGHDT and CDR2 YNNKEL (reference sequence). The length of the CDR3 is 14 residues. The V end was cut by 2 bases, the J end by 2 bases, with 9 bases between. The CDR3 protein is CASSQRGTNTEAFF. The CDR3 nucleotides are TGTGCCAGCAGCCAAAGGGGGACCAACACTGAAGCTTTCTTT.

The CDR3 protein is CASSSPSGKREYNEQFF. In nucleotides, the CDR3 is TGTGCCAGCAGCTCCCCTTCCGGCAAGCGGGAGTACAATGAGCAGTTCTTC. This chain joins TRBV7-6 and TRBJ2-1, with TRBD2 identical over 8 bases. The CDR3 runs 17 residues. Trimming removed 4 bases from V and 4 bases from J; junction bases left unmatched: 12. Per the germline V gene, CDR1 is SGHVS and CDR2 is FNYEAQ.

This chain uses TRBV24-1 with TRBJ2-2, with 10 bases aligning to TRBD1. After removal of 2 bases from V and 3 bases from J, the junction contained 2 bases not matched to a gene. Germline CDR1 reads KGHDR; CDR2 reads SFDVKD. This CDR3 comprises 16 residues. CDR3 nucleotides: TGTGCCACCAGTGATTCGGACAGGGGGGACACCGGGGAGCTGTTTTTT. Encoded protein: CATSDSDRGDTGELFF.

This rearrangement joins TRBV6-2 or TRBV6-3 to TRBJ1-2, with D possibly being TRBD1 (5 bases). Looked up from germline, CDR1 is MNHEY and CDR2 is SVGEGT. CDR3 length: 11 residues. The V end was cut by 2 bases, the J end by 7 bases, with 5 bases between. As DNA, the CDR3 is TGTGCCAGCAGTTACCAGGGTGGCTACACCTTC. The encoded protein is CASSYQGGYTF.

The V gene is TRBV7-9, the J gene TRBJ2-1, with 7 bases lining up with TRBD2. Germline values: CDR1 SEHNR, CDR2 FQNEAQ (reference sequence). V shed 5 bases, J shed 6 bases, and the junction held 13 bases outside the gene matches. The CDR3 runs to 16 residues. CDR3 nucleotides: TGTGCCAGCAGCCCAAGGGAGGGGCCCGGGGGCAATGAGCAGTTCTTC. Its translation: CASSPREGPGGNEQFF.

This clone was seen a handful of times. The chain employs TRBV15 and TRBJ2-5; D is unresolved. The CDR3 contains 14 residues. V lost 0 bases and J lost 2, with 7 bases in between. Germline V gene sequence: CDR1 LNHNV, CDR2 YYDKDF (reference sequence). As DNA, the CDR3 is TGTGCCACCAGCAGAGATACAGCACAAGAGACCCAGTACTTC. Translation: CATSRDTAQETQYF.

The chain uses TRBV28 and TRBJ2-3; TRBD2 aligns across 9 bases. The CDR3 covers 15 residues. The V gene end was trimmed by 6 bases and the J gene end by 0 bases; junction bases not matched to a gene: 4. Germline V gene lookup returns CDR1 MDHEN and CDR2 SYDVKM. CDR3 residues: CASSRSGGSTDTQYF. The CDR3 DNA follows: TGTGCCAGCAGCCGAAGCGGGGGGAGCACAGATACGCAGTATTTT.

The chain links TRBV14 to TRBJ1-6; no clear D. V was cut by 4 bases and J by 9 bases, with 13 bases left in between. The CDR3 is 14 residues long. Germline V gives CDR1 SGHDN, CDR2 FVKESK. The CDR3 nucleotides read TGTGCCAGCAGCCCTGGCGGGCTCAGTTCACCCCTCCACTTT. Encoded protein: CASSPGGLSSPLHF.

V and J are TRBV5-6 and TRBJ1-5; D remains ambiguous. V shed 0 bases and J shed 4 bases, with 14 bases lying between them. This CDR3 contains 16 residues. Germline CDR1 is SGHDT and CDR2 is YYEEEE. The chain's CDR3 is CASSLGMGSGNQPQHF. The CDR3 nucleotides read TGTGCCAGCAGCTTGGGGATGGGGAGTGGGAATCAGCCCCAGCATTTT.

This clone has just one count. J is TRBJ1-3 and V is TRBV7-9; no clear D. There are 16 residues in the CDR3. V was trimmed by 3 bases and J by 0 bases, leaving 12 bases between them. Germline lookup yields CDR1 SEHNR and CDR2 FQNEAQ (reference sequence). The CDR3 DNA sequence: TGTGCCAGCAGCTTCGCGGTGGCCCGCTCTGGAAACACCATATATTTT. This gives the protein CASSFAVARSGNTIYF.

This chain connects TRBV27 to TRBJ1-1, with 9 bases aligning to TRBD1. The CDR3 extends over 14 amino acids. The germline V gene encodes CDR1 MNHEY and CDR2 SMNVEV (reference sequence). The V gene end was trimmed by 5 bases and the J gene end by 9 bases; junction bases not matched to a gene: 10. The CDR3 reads CASSKGGTGFKAFF. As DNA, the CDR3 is TGTGCCAGCAGTAAAGGTGGGACAGGGTTCAAAGCTTTCTTT.

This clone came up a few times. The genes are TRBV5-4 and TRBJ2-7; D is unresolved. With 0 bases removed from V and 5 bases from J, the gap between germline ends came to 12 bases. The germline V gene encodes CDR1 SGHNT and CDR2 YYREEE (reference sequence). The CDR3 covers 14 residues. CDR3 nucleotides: TGTGCCAGCAGCTTGGTAGAGGTTCTAGACGAGCAGTACTTC. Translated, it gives CASSLVEVLDEQYF.

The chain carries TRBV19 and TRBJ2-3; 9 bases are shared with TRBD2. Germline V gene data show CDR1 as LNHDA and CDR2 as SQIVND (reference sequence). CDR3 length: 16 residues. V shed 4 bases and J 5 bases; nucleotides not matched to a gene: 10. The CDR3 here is CASSSGRAAVGDTQYF. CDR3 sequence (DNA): TGTGCCAGTAGTAGCGGGAGGGCCGCGGTGGGAGATACGCAGTATTTT.

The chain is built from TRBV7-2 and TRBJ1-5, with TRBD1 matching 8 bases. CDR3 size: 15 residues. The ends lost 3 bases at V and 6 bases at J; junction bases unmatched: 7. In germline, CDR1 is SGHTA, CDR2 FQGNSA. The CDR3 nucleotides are TGTGCCAGCAGCTTTTCGGCAGGGGGCCCTCAGCCCCAGCATTTT. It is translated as CASSFSAGGPQPQHF.

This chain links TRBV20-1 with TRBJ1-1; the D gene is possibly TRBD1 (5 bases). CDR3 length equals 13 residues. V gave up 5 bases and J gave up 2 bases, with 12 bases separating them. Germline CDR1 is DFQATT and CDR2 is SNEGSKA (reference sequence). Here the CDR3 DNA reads TGCAGTGCTGGTGCGGGGGTAAACACTGAAGCTTTCTTT. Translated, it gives CSAGAGVNTEAFF.

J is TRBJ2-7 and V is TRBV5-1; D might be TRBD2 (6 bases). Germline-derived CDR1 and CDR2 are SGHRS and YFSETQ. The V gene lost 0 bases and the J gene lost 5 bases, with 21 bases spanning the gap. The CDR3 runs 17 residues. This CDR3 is CASSLEPPGEWGDEQYF. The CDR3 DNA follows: TGCGCCAGCAGCTTGGAACCCCCGGGGGAATGGGGCGACGAGCAGTACTTC.

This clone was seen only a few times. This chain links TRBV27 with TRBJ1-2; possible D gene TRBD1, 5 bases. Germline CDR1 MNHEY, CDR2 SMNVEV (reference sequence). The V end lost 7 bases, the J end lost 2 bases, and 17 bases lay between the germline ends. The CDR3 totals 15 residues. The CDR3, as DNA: TGTGCCAGCAAGGAGTCAAAGGGGTCCAACTATGGCTACACCTTC. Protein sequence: CASKESKGSNYGYTF.

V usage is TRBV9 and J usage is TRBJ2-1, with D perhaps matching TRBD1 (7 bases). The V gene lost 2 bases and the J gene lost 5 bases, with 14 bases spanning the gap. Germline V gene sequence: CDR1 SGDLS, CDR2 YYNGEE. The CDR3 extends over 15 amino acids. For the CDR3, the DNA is TGTGCCAGCAGCGTGAGAGGGGGGACAGACAATGAGCAGTTCTTC. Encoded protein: CASSVRGGTDNEQFF.

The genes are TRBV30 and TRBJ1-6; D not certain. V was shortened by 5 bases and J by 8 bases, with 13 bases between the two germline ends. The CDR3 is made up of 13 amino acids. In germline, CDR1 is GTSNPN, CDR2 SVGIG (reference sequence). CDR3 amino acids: CAWQGSAHSPLHF. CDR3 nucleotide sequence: TGTGCCTGGCAAGGGAGTGCTCATTCACCCCTCCACTTT.

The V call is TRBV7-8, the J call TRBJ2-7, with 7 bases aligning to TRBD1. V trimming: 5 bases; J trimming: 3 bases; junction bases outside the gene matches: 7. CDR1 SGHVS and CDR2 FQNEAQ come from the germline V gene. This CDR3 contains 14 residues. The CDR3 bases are TGTGCCAGCAGCCGGGACAGTGGGGGCTACGAGCAGTACTTC. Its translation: CASSRDSGGYEQYF. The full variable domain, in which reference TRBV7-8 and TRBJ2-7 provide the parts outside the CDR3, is GAGVSQSPRYKVAKRGQDVALRCDPISGHVSLFWYQQALGQGPEFLTYFQNEAQLDKSGLPSDRFFAERPEGSVSTLKIQRTQQEDSAVYLCASSRDSGGYEQYFGPGTRLTVT.

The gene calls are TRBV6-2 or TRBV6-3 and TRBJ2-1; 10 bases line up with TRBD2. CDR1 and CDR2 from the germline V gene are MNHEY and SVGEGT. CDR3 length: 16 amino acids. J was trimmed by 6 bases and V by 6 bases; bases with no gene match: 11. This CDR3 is CASRPSGSAYVNEQFF. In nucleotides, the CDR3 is TGTGCCAGCAGGCCTAGCGGGAGTGCCTACGTCAATGAGCAGTTCTTC.

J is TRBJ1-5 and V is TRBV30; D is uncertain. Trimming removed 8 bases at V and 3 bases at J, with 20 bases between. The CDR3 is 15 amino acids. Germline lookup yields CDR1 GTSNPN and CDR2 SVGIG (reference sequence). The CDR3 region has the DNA TGTGCCGGAGGGTGGGTATCAGAATCCAATCAGCCCCAGCATTTT. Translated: CAGGWVSESNQPQHF. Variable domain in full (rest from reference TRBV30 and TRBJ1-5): SQTIHQWPATLVQPVGSPLSLECTVEGTSNPNLYWYRQAAGRGLQLLFYSVGIGQISSEVPQNLSASRPQDRQFILSSKKLLLSDSGFYLCAGGWVSESNQPQHFGDGTRLSIL.

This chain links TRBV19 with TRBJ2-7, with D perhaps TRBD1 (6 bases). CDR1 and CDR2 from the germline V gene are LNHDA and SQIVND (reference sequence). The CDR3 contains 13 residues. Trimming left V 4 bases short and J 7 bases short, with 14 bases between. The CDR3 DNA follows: TGTGCCAGTAGTACGACTACAGGGTCAGAGCAGTACTTC. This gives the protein CASSTTTGSEQYF.

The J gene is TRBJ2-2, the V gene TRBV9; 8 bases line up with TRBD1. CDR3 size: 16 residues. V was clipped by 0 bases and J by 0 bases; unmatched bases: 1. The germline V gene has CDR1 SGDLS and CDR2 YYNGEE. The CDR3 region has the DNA TGTGCCAGCAGCGTAGGGGACAGGACGAACACCGGGGAGCTGTTTTTT. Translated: CASSVGDRTNTGELFF.

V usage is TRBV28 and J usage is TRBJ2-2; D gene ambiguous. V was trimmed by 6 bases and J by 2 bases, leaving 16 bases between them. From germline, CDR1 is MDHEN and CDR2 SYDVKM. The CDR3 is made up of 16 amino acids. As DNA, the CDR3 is TGTGCCAGCAGCCCCCAGAATCGGAGTAACACCGGGGAGCTGTTTTTT. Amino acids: CASSPQNRSNTGELFF.

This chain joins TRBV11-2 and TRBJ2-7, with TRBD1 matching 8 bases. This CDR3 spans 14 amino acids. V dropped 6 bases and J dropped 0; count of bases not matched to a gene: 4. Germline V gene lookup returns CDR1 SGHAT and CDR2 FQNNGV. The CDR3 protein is CASRLGQASYEQYF. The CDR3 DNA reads TGTGCCAGCAGACTGGGACAGGCCTCCTACGAGCAGTACTTC. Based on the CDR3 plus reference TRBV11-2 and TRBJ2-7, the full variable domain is EAGVAQSPRYKIIEKRQSVAFWCNPISGHATLYWYQQILGQGPKLLIQFQNNGVVDDSQLPKDRFSAERLKGVDSTLKIQPAKLEDSAVYLCASRLGQASYEQYFGPGTRLTVT.

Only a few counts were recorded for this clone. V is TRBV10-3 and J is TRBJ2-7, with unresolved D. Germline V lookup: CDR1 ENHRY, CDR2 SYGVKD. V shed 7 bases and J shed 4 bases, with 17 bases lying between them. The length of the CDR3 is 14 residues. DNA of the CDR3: TGTGCCATCACCCCCAACCCGGGTGAGTACGAGCAGTACTTC. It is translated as CAITPNPGEYEQYF.

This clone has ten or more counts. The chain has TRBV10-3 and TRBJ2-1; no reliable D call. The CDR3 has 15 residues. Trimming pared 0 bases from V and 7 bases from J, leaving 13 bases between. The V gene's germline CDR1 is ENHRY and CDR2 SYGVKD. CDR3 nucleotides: TGTGCCATCAGTGAGTCGGGTCAGGCTGGGAATGAGCAGTTCTTC. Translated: CAISESGQAGNEQFF.

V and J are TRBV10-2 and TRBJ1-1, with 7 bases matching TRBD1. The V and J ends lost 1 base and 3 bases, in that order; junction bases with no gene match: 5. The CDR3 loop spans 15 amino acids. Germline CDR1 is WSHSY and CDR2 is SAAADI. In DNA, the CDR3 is TGCGCCAGCAGTGAGTTGACAGGGCGGTACACTGAAGCTTTCTTT. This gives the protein CASSELTGRYTEAFF.